This TCR beta chain is from a study of CD8 T cells in ankylosing spondylitis. Whole-study results and caveats: Those disease-linked clones were CD8+; they were also relatively rare in peripheral blood. One TCR beta motif, made up of under ten highly homologous variants, appeared characteristic of ankylosing spondylitis blood.

The CDR3 contains 13 residues. V lost 8 bases to trimming and J lost 4 bases, with 12 bases between them. The germline V gene has CDR1 SEHNR and CDR2 FQNEAQ (reference sequence). In making TCR beta libraries, quantitative 5'-RACE with molecular barcodes was used. TCRdb used MiXCR to reprocess the 5' RACE reads, holding one entry per CDR3 protein. Here the sample spans approximately 220,000 distinct CDR3 sequences, around 16% being singletons. Notes on this clonotype: Antigen specificity is unknown.

Material for sequencing was blood, either unsorted or a sorted T cell fraction (not recorded which). This chain connects TRBV7-9 to TRBJ1-3; D possibly corresponds to TRBD1 (6 bases). This TCR was recovered from a male donor with ankylosing spondylitis. The DNA of the CDR3 is TGTGCCAGCGCGAACAGGGAGGGAAACACCATATATTTT. It encodes CASANREGNTIYF.